The next 5 T cell receptor beta chains were all read from a single sample in a study of molecular identifiers for immune sequencing clone quantification. Each CDR3 protein is one row after TCRdb ran MiXCR on the PCR reads. The sample lists about 500,000 distinct CDR3 sequences, roughly 26% occurring once. Source material: naive CD8+ T cells from blood, with Jurkat cell RNA spiked in. Subset indicated: FACS-sorted CD8+CD4-CCR7+CD45RA+ naive T cells. The receptors were gathered from a human donor in good health. Some libraries in this study had Jurkat cell RNA spiked in.

As for this clonotype: A much larger clone lies a single base off, so this may be a read error. The V and J genes are TRBV28 and TRBJ2-6; D perhaps matches TRBD1 (5 bases). Germline values: CDR1 MDHEN, CDR2 SYDVKM. There are 16 residues in the CDR3. As DNA, the CDR3 is TGTGCCAGCAGAAACTCGAGGCTATCTGGGGCCAACATCCTGACTTTC. Translation: CASRNSRLSGANILTF.

The chain employs TRBV27 and TRBJ2-3, with D unclear. There are 14 residues in the CDR3. Germline V lookup: CDR1 MNHEY, CDR2 SMNVEV (reference sequence). V was trimmed by 0 bases and J by 4 bases, leaving 8 bases between them. The CDR3 DNA reads TGTGCCAGCAGTTTATCCAAGATTCCAGATACGCAGTATTTT. As protein: CASSLSKIPDTQYF.

Notes on this clonotype: Germline is not matched at one junction end, which may reflect a read error. The CDR3 spells CASSTTENTEAIF. In DNA form, the CDR3 reads TGTGCCAGCAGCACGACAGAGAACACTGAAGCTATCTTT. The chain combines TRBV7-9 with TRBJ1-1, with D possibly matching TRBD1 (5 bases). Looked up from germline, CDR1 is SEHNR and CDR2 is FQNEAQ (reference sequence). This CDR3 spans 13 amino acids.

The chain couples TRBV11-2 to TRBJ2-7, with D tentatively TRBD1 or TRBD2 (5 bases each). CDR3 size: 14 residues. The V gene lost 5 bases and the J gene lost 2 bases, with 13 bases spanning the gap. Germline V gene data show CDR1 as SGHAT and CDR2 as FQNNGV. In DNA form, the CDR3 reads TGTGCCAGCAGCCATCCCGGGGCACCCTACGAGCAGTACTTC. Translation: CASSHPGAPYEQYF. Based on the CDR3 plus reference TRBV11-2 and TRBJ2-7, the full variable domain is EAGVAQSPRYKIIEKRQSVAFWCNPISGHATLYWYQQILGQGPKLLIQFQNNGVVDDSQLPKDRFSAERLKGVDSTLKIQPAKLEDSAVYLCASSHPGAPYEQYFGPGTRLTVT.

In this sample, this clonotype turned up a few times. This chain connects TRBV7-2 to TRBJ2-2; 12 bases map to TRBD2. Looked up from germline, CDR1 is SGHTA and CDR2 is FQGNSA. Germline trimming cut 5 bases from V and 3 bases from J; bases unmatched to any gene: 7. The CDR3 consists of 17 residues. The CDR3 DNA is TGTGCCAGCAGCCTTCTAGCGGGAGGGCCGGACACCGGGGAGCTGTTTTTT. Protein sequence: CASSLLAGGPDTGELFF.